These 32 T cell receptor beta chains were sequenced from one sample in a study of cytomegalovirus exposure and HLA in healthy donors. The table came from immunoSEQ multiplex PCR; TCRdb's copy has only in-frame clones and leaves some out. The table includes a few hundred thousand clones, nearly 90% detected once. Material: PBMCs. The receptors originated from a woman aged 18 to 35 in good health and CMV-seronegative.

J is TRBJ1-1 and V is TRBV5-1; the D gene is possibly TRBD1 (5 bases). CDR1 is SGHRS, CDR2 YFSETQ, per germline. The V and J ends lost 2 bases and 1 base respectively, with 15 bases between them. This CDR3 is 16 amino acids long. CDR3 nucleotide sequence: TGCGCCAGCAGCTTTGCAGGGTCGGATGGGAACACTGAAGCTTTCTTT. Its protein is CASSFAGSDGNTEAFF.

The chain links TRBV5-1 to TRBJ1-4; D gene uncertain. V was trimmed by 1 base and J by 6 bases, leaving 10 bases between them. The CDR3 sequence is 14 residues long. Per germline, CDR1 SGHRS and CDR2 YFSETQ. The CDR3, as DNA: TGCGCCAGCAGCTTGCGCGGTCCCGATGAAAAACTGTTTTTT. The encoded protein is CASSLRGPDEKLFF.

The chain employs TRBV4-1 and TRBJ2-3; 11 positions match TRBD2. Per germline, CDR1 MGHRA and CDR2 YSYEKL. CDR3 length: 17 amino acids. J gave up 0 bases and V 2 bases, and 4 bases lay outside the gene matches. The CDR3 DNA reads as TGCGCCAGCAGCCAAAGGGGGACTAGCGGTAGCACAGATACGCAGTATTTT. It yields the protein CASSQRGTSGSTDTQYF.

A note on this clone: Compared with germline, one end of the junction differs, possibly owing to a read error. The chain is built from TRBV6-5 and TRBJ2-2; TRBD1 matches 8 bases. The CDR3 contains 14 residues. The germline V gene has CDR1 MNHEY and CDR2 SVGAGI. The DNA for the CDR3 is TGTGCCAGCCACAGGGGGACGAACACCAGGGAGCTGTTTTTT. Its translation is CASHRGTNTRELFF.

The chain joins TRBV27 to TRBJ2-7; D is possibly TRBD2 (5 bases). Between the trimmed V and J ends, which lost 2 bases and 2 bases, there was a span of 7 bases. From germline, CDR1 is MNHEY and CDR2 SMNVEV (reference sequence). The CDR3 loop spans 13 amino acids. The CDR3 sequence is CASSLAGAYEQYF. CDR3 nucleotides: TGTGCCAGCAGTTTAGCCGGGGCCTACGAGCAGTACTTC.

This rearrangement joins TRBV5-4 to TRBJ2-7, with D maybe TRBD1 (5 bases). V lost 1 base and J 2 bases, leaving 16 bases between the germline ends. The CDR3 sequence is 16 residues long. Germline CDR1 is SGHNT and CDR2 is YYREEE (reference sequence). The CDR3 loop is CASSLRGQGSTYEQYV. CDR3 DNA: TGTGCCAGCAGCTTGCGTGGTCAGGGTTCCACCTACGAGCAGTACGTC.

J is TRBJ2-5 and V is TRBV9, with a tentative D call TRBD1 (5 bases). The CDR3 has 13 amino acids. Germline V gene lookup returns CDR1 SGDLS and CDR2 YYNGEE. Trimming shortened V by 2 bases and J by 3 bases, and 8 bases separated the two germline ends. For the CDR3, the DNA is TGTGCCAGCAGCGTTACAGGCGAAGAGACCCAGTACTTC. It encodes CASSVTGEETQYF. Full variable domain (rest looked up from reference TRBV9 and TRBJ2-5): DSGVTQTPKHLITATGQRVTLRCSPRSGDLSVYWYQQSLDQGLQFLIQYYNGEERAKGNILERFSAQQFPDLHSELNLSSLELGDSALYFCASSVTGEETQYFGPGTRLLVL.

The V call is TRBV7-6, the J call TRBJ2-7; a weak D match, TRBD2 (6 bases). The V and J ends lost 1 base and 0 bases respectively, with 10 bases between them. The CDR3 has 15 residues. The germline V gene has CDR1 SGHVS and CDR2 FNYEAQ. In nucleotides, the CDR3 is TGTGCCAGCAGCTTAGGGGCGGGGAGCTCCTACGAGCAGTACTTC. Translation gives CASSLGAGSSYEQYF.

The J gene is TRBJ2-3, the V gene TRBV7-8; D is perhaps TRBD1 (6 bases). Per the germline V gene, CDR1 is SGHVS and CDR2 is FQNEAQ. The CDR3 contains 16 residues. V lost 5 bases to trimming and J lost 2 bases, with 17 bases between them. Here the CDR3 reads CASSPRRTAHTDTQYF. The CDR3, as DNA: TGTGCCAGCAGCCCCCGAAGGACAGCCCACACAGATACGCAGTATTTT.

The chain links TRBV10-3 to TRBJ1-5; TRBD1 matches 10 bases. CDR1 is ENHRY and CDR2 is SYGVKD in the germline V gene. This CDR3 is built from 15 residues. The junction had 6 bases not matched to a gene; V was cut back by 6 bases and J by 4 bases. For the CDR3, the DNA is TGTGCCATCAGCCTCGGACAGGGGGGTAATCAGCCCCAGCATTTT. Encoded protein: CAISLGQGGNQPQHF.

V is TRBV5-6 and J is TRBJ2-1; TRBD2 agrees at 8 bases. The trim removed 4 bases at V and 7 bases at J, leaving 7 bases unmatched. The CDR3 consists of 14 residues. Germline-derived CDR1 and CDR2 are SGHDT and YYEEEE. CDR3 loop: CASSPGGGRNEQFF. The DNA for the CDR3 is TGTGCCAGCAGCCCAGGCGGGGGGCGGAATGAGCAGTTCTTC.

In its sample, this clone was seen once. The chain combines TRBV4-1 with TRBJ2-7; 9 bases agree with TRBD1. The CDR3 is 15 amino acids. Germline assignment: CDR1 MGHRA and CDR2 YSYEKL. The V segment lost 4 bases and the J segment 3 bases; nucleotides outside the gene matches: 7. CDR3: CASSPQDRGYYEQYF. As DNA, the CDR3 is TGCGCCAGCAGCCCCCAGGACAGGGGATACTACGAGCAGTACTTC.

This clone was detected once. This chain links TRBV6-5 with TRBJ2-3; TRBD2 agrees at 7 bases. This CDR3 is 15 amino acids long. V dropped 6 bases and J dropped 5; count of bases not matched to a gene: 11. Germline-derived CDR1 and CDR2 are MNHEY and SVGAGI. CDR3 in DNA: TGTGCCAGCAGCCCCGTGAGCGGGGCGGGAGATACGCAGTATTTT. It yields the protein CASSPVSGAGDTQYF.

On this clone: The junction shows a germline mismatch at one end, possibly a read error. CDR3 nucleotides: TGTGCCAGCAGTTTTTTAGGAGGGGATGGGACCAACGTCCTGACTTTC. This codes for CASSFLGGDGTNVLTF. The V gene is TRBV27, the J gene TRBJ2-6, with D possibly matching TRBD2 (6 bases). The CDR3 covers 16 residues. Looked up from germline, CDR1 is MNHEY and CDR2 is SMNVEV (reference sequence).

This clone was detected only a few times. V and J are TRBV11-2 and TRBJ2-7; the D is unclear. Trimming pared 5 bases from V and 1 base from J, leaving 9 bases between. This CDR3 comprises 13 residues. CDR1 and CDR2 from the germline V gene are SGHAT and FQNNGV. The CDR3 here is CASSPRSSYEQYF. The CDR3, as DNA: TGTGCCAGCAGCCCGAGGAGTTCCTACGAGCAGTACTTC.

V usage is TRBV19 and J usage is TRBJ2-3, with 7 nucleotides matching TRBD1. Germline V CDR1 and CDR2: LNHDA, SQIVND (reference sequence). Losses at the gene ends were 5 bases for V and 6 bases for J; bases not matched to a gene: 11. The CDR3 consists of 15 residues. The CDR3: CASSFDRQGRDTQYF. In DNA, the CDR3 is TGTGCCAGTAGTTTCGACAGACAGGGTAGGGATACGCAGTATTTT.

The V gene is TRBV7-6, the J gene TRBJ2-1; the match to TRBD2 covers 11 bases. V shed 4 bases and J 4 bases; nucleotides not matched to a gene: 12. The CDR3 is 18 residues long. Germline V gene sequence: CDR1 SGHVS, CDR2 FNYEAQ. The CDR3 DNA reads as TGTGCCAGCAGCTCGCATAATAGCGGGGGGGCCAATTACAATGAGCAGTTCTTC. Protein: CASSSHNSGGANYNEQFF.

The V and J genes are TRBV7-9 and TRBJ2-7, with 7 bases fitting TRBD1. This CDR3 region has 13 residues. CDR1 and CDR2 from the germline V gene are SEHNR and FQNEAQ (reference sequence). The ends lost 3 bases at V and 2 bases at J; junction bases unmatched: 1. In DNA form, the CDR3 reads TGTGCCAGCAGCTTCACAGGGGCCTACGAGCAGTACTTC. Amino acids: CASSFTGAYEQYF.

The CDR3 DNA reads TGTGCCAGTAGTATTACAGGGGGCGTTTCACCCCTCCACTTT. This sequence encodes CASSITGGVSPLHF. The chain joins TRBV19 to TRBJ1-6, with TRBD1 identical over 9 bases. V dropped 3 bases and J dropped 9; count of bases not matched to a gene: 3. Germline assignment: CDR1 LNHDA and CDR2 SQIVND (reference sequence). The CDR3 length is 14 residues. Full variable domain (remainder filled in from reference TRBV19 and TRBJ1-6): DGGITQSPKYLFRKEGQNVTLSCEQNLNHDAMYWYRQDPGQGLRLIYYSQIVNDFQKGDIAEGYSVSREKKESFPLTVTSAQKNPTAFYLCASSITGGVSPLHFGNGTRLTVT.

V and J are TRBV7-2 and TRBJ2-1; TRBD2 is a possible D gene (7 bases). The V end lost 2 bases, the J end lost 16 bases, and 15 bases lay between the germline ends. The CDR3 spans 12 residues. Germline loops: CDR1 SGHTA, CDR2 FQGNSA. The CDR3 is CASSLIRGGSFF. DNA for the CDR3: TGTGCCAGCAGCTTAATCCGCGGGGGCTCATTCTTC.

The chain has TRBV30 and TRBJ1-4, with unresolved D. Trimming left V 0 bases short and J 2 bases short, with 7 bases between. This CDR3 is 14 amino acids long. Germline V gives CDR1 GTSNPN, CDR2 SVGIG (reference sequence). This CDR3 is CAWSVASTNEKLFF. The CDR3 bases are TGTGCCTGGAGTGTAGCTAGTACTAATGAAAAACTGTTTTTT.

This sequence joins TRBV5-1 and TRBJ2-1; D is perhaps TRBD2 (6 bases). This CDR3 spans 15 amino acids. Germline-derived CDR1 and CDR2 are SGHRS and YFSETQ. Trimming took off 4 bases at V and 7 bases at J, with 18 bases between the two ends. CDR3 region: CASSLPDGGGNEQFF. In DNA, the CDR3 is TGCGCCAGCAGCCTACCAGACGGGGGTGGGAATGAGCAGTTCTTC.

DNA for the CDR3: TGTGCCAGCAGTTACTGGGGGCAGGGCGGGGAAAAACTGTTTTTT. Translating it yields CASSYWGQGGEKLFF. The chain uses TRBV6-6 and TRBJ1-4; perhaps TRBD1 as D (6 bases). Trimming removed 1 base from V and 8 bases from J, with 14 bases in between. Germline CDR1 and CDR2: MNHNY and SVGAGI (reference sequence). This CDR3 comprises 15 residues.

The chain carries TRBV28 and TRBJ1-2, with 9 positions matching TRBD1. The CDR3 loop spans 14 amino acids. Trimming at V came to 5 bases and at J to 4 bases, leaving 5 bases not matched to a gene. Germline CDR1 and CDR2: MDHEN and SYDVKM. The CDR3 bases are TGTGCCAGCAGTGGGACAGGGCAAATCTATGGCTACACCTTC. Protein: CASSGTGQIYGYTF.

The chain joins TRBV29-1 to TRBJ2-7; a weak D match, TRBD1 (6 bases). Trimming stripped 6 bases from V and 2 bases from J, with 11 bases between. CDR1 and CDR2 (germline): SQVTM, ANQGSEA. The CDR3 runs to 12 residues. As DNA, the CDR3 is TGCAGCGTCCGGGACACCCCCTACGAGCAGTACTTC. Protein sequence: CSVRDTPYEQYF.

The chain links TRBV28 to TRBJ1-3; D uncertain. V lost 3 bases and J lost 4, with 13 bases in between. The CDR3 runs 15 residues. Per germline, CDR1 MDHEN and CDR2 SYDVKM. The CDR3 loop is CASSFPAASGNTIYF. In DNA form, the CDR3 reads TGTGCCAGCAGTTTCCCCGCCGCGTCGGGAAACACCATATATTTT.

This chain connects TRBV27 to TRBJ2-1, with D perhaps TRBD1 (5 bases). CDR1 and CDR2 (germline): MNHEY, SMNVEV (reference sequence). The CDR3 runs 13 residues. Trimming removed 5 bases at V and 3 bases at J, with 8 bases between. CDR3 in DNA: TGTGCCAGCAGTCAAGGGGACTACAATGAGCAGTTCTTC. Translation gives CASSQGDYNEQFF.

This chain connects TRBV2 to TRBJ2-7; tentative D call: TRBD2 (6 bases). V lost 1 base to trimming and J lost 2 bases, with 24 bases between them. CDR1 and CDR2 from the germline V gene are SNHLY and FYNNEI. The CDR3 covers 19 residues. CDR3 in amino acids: CASSEVVVGGKTPPYEQYV. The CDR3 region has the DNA TGTGCCAGCAGTGAAGTGGTTGTGGGGGGAAAAACGCCCCCCTACGAGCAGTACGTC.

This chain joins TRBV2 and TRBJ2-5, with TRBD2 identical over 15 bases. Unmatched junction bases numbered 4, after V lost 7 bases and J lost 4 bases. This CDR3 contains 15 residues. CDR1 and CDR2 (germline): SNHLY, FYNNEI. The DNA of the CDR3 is TGTGCCAGCATTTGGACTAGCGGGGGGGCAGAGACCCAGTACTTC. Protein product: CASIWTSGGAETQYF.

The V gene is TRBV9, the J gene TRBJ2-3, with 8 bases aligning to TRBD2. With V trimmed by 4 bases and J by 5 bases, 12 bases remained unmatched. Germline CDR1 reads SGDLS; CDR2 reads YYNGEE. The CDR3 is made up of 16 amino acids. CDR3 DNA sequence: TGTGCCAGCAGCTACGTAGCGGGGCGGGCCAGAGATACGCAGTATTTT. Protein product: CASSYVAGRARDTQYF.

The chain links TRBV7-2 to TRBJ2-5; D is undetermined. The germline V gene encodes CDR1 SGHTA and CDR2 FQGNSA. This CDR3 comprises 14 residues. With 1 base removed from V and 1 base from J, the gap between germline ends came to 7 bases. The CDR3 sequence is CASSLDQVQETQYF. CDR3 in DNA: TGTGCCAGCAGCTTAGATCAGGTCCAAGAGACCCAGTACTTC.

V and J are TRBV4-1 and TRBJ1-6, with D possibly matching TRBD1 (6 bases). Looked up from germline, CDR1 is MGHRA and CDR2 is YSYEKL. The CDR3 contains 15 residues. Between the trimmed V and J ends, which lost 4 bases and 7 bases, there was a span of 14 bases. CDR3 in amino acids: CASSPLAGVNSPLHF. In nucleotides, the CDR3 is TGCGCCAGCAGCCCCCTTGCAGGGGTGAATTCACCCCTCCACTTT.